This TCR beta chain was sequenced during a study of cytomegalovirus exposure and HLA in healthy donors. Study context: Earlier findings included more than 95 million unique TCR beta sequences obtained from 150 million to 200 million T cells. Study-wide findings and caveats: The study reported that TCR beta sequences accurately predicted HLA-A and HLA-B alleles in most subjects. The study labeled fewer than 200 TCR beta chains cytomegalovirus-associated.

13 Jbeta primers and 60 Vbeta primers were used for the PCR. Libraries were prepared by immunoSEQ multiplex PCR; TCRdb keeps only in-frame clonotypes and omits some of them. In the table there are 150,000 to 200,000 clones, 55% to 65% of which are singletons. This CDR3 spans 15 amino acids. The germline V gene encodes CDR1 SGHVS and CDR2 FNYEAQ. The germline V and J ends were trimmed by 1 base and 2 bases, with 6 bases remaining between them. Remarks on this clone: Its antigen is undetermined. Other DNA sequences in this specimen translate into the identical CDR3.

The rearrangement uses TRBV7-6 and TRBJ2-6; D is unresolved. This clonotype was obtained from a man aged 35 to 55 in good health and CMV-seronegative. The sample consisted of PBMCs. CDR3 nucleotides: TGTGCCAGCAGCTTAGGCAGGCCTGGGGCCAACGTCCTGACTTTC. Translating gives CASSLGRPGANVLTF.